Listed below are T cell receptor beta chains from one sample, sequenced in a study of blood T cell repertoires in COVID-19. Sequencing was performed with immunoSEQ multiplex PCR; in TCRdb, only in-frame clones are kept and a portion is missing. The repertoire includes about 320,000 clones, 65% to 90% of them detected once, and around 6.9% sits in the top ten. Sequenced sample: peripheral blood. These receptors all come from a human donor in a cohort sampled during active COVID-19. Both conserved end residues are part of each CDR3. D genes are given only for firm matches. Where a row states a size, it is once, few, many or the class of an expanded clone; other rows omit it.

v_call,j_call,clone_size,d_call,cdr3_nt,cdr3_aa
TRBV14,TRBJ2-1,-,-,TGTGCCAGCAGCCAAGAAGCGTACAATGAGCAGTTCTTC,CASSQEAYNEQFF
TRBV9,TRBJ1-3,-,-,TGTGCCAGCAGCTCCCGACATACGTCATCTGGAAACACCATATATTTT,CASSSRHTSSGNTIYF
TRBV11-3,TRBJ2-3,few,-,TGTGCCAGCAGCGCGGGAATAGCGGTAACAGATACGCAGTATTTT,CASSAGIAVTDTQYF
TRBV11-2,TRBJ2-7,-,-,TGTGCCAGCAGCCCACGGCAGCGAGGATACGAGCAGTACTTC,CASSPRQRGYEQYF
TRBV7-9,TRBJ1-2,-,-,TGTGCCAGCAGCTTAGGTCCACCAGGGCACTATGGCTACACCTTC,CASSLGPPGHYGYTF
TRBV2,TRBJ2-3,once,TRBD2,TGTGCCAGCAGAGAGCGGGGGGCTAGCACAGATACGCAGTATTTT,CASRERGASTDTQYF
TRBV30,TRBJ1-5,-,-,TGTGCCTGGAGTTCAAATAAGGGGTCTATAGGCAATCAGCCCCAGCATTTT,CAWSSNKGSIGNQPQHF
TRBV10-3,TRBJ1-2,-,-,TGTGCCATCAGTTCCCGGGAGGGGGGCTACACCTTC,CAISSREGGYTF
TRBV11-2,TRBJ1-3,few,-,TGTGCCAGCAGCTTAGGATTAATAAGGAGCTCTGGAAACACCATATATTTT,CASSLGLIRSSGNTIYF
TRBV9,TRBJ1-6,-,-,TGTGCCAGCAGCCCCCGGGACTCCTATAATTCACCCCTCCACTTT,CASSPRDSYNSPLHF
TRBV7-8,TRBJ1-3,-,TRBD1,TGTGCCAGCAGTTTTGCATATCAGGGGGCCTCTGGAAACACCATATATTTT,CASSFAYQGASGNTIYF
TRBV3-1/TRBV3-2,TRBJ1-1,-,TRBD1,TGTGCCAGCACCCTGGACAGGAGTAGGGCTTTCTTT,CASTLDRSRAFF
TRBV30,TRBJ2-5,once,-,TGTGCCTGGAGTCATACCGGGACATGGGAGACCCAGTACTTC,CAWSHTGTWETQYF
TRBV20-1,TRBJ1-1,-,-,TGCAGTGCTAGTCGATGGGGGAGGGGGGGAACTGAAGCTTTCTTT,CSASRWGRGGTEAFF
TRBV30,TRBJ1-4,few,-,TGTGCCTGGAATCGTGGAGGGTTGGGTGAAAAACTGTTTTTT,CAWNRGGLGEKLFF
TRBV18,TRBJ1-1,-,-,TGTGCCAGCTCATCAACGTTGGGGCGCTTACCGTACACTGAAGCTTTCTTT,CASSSTLGRLPYTEAFF
TRBV5-1,TRBJ1-5,-,-,TGCGCCAGCAGCCGGGGAGATAGCAATCAGCCCCAGCATTTT,CASSRGDSNQPQHF
TRBV29-1,TRBJ2-1,-,TRBD2,TGCAGCGTTGTCAAAGCGGGGGGGCCGAATGAGCAGTTCTTC,CSVVKAGGPNEQFF
TRBV3-1/TRBV3-2,TRBJ2-2,-,TRBD1,TGTGCCAGCAGCCCTCGGACAGGGTATAACACCGGGGAGCTGTTTTTT,CASSPRTGYNTGELFF
TRBV10-2,TRBJ1-1,few,TRBD1,TGCGCCAGCAGGGGACAGATGAACACTGAAGCTTTCTTT,CASRGQMNTEAFF
TRBV7-8,TRBJ2-2,few,-,TGTGCCAGCAGCTTAGTTCGAGCGGTGAACACCGGGGAGCTGTTTTTT,CASSLVRAVNTGELFF
TRBV27,TRBJ2-6,-,-,TGTGCCAGCAGGCCGGGACAAATGGCCTCTGGGGCCAACGTCCTGACTTTC,CASRPGQMASGANVLTF
TRBV27,TRBJ1-2,-,-,TGTGCCAGCAGTTTAACTATCGGGTACGGTCGCTATGGCTACACCTTC,CASSLTIGYGRYGYTF
TRBV15,TRBJ1-5,once,TRBD1,TGTGCCACCAGCAGATTACAGGGGTGGAGTCAGCCCCAGCATTTT,CATSRLQGWSQPQHF
TRBV5-1,TRBJ1-1,-,TRBD1,TGCGCCAGCAGCTTCAGACAGGGGACTGAAGCTTTCTTT,CASSFRQGTEAFF
TRBV15,TRBJ2-3,-,TRBD2,TGTGCCACCAGCAGAGGTGCGGGGGAAGGAGATACGCAGTATTTT,CATSRGAGEGDTQYF
TRBV14,TRBJ1-6,once,-,TGTGCCAGCAGCCAACTGGGGGCATCCTATAATTCACCCCTCCACTTT,CASSQLGASYNSPLHF
TRBV30,TRBJ2-3,-,TRBD1,TGTGCCTGGAGTCCAGGGACAGGGGGGGATACGCAGTATTTT,CAWSPGTGGDTQYF